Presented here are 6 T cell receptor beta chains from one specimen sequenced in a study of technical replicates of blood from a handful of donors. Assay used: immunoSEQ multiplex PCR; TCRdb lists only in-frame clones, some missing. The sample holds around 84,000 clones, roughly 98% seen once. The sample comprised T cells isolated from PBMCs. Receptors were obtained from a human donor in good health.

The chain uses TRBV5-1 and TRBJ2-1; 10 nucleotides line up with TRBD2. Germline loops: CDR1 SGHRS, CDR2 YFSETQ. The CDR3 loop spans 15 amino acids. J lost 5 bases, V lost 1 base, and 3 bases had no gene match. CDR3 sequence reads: CASSLSGRGDNEQFF. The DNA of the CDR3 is TGCGCCAGCAGCTTGAGCGGGAGGGGCGACAATGAGCAGTTCTTC. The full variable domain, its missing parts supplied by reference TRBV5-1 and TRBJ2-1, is KAGVTQTPRYLIKTRGQQVTLSCSPISGHRSVSWYQQTPGQGLQFLFEYFSETQRNKGNFPGRFSGRQFSNSRSEMNVSTLELGDSALYLCASSLSGRGDNEQFFGPGTRLTVL.

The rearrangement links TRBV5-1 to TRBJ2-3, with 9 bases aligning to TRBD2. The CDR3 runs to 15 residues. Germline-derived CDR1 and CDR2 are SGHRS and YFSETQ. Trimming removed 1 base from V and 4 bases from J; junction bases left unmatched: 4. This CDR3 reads CASSLNAGGADTQYF. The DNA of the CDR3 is TGCGCCAGCAGCTTGAACGCGGGGGGGGCAGATACGCAGTATTTT.

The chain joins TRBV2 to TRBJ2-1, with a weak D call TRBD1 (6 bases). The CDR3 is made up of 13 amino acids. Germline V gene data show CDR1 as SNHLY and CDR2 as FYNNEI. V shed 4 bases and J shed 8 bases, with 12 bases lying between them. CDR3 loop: CASSGVGGHEQFF. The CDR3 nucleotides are TGTGCCAGCAGTGGGGTAGGGGGACATGAGCAGTTCTTC.

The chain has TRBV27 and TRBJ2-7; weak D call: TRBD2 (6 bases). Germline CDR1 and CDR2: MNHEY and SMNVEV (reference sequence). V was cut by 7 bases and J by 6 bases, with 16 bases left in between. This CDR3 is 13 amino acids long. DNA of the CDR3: TGTGCCAGCACCCCTGGCGGGACGGGCGAGCAGTACTTC. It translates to CASTPGGTGEQYF.

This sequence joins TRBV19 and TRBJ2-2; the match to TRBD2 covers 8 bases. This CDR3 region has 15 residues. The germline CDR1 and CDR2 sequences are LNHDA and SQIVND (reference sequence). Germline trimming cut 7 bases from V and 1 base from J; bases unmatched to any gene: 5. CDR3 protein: CASTPGGLNTGELFF. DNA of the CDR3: TGTGCCAGTACGCCGGGGGGGCTGAACACCGGGGAGCTGTTTTTT.

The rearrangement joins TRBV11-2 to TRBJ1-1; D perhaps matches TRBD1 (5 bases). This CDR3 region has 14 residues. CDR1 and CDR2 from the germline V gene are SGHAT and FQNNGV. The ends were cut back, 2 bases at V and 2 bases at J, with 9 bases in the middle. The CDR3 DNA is TGTGCCAGCAGCTTATCCAGGGCCAACACTGAAGCTTTCTTT. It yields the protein CASSLSRANTEAFF.